The 14 T cell receptor beta chains below all came from one sample that was sequenced in a study of tumor-infiltrating lymphocytes in localized non-small cell lung cancer. Libraries were prepared by immunoSEQ multiplex PCR; TCRdb keeps only in-frame clonotypes and omits some of them. The table lists nearly 9,500 clones, around 77% of them singletons. Sequenced input: uninvolved lung tissue not adjacent to the tumor. The source of these receptors is a human donor with non-small cell lung cancer.

This clone was seen more than once but under ten times. The gene calls are TRBV10-3 and TRBJ1-5; maybe TRBD1 (6 bases). Germline V lookup: CDR1 ENHRY, CDR2 SYGVKD. V was pared by 8 bases and J by 7 bases, with 15 bases between. The CDR3 consists of 13 residues. CDR3 region: CAIGAGEGQPQHF. As DNA, the CDR3 is TGTGCCATCGGGGCAGGGGAAGGCCAGCCCCAGCATTTT.

The chain recombines TRBV6-1 with TRBJ2-3, with D tentatively TRBD1 (6 bases). The length of the CDR3 is 15 residues. The ends were cut back, 4 bases at V and 0 bases at J, with 11 bases in the middle. Germline-derived CDR1 and CDR2 are MNHNS and SASEGT. The CDR3 DNA is TGTGCCAGCAGTGTTCAGGGGCAAAGCACAGATACGCAGTATTTT. Its translation: CASSVQGQSTDTQYF.

This chain joins TRBV27 and TRBJ1-2, with 7 bases fitting TRBD1. CDR3 size: 16 residues. Losses at the gene ends were 6 bases for V and 0 bases for J; bases not matched to a gene: 10. Germline CDR1 reads MNHEY; CDR2 reads SMNVEV (reference sequence). For the CDR3, the DNA is TGTGCCAGCAGAACATATGGGACAGCAGCTAACTATGGCTACACCTTC. Its translation is CASRTYGTAANYGYTF.

The chain joins TRBV6-5 to TRBJ1-3; TRBD1 matches 8 bases. CDR3 size: 15 residues. The V gene end was trimmed by 5 bases and the J gene end by 0 bases; junction bases not matched to a gene: 3. Germline V gives CDR1 MNHEY, CDR2 SVGAGI. CDR3 protein: CASSRTGNSGNTIYF. CDR3 DNA sequence: TGTGCCAGCAGTCGGACAGGGAACTCTGGAAACACCATATATTTT.

A note on this clone: Compared with germline, one end of the junction differs, possibly owing to a read error. The gene calls are TRBV10-3 and TRBJ2-3, with D hard to call. This CDR3 contains 11 residues. Germline assignment: CDR1 ENHRY and CDR2 SYGVKD. CDR3 amino acids: CASSYGDTQYF. The CDR3, as DNA: TGTGCCAGCAGTTACGGAGATACGCAGTATTTT.

Notes on this clone: The junction shows a germline mismatch at one end, possibly a read error. The rearrangement joins TRBV11-3 to TRBJ2-1; D remains ambiguous. Germline V gives CDR1 SGHNT, CDR2 YENEEA. The CDR3 sequence is 13 residues long. The CDR3 DNA sequence: TGTGCCAGCAGCCTAGAACCCTACAATGAGCAGTTCTTC. Translated, it gives CASSLEPYNEQFF.

The chain links TRBV30 to TRBJ1-1; D uncertain. With 3 bases removed from V and 4 bases from J, the gap between germline ends came to 12 bases. Germline V CDR1 and CDR2: GTSNPN, SVGIG (reference sequence). This CDR3 has 13 residues. This CDR3 is CAWRVGPGTEAFF. The CDR3 region has the DNA TGTGCCTGGAGGGTGGGTCCCGGCACTGAAGCTTTCTTT.

The chain is built from TRBV7-9 and TRBJ2-7; 9 bases match TRBD1. This CDR3 has 18 residues. J was trimmed by 0 bases and V by 5 bases; bases with no gene match: 14. Germline loops: CDR1 SEHNR, CDR2 FQNEAQ (reference sequence). In DNA form, the CDR3 reads TGTGCCAGCAGCGGATCGGACAGGGGTAAAACAAGCTCCTACGAGCAGTACTTC. It yields the protein CASSGSDRGKTSSYEQYF.

The chain couples TRBV6-1 to TRBJ2-5, with TRBD2 matching 7 bases. Trimming cost V 1 base and J 2 bases; bases outside gene matches: 13. Germline lookup yields CDR1 MNHNS and CDR2 SASEGT. This CDR3 region has 18 residues. CDR3 in amino acids: CASSEVLVGAGTQETQYF. The CDR3 DNA reads as TGTGCCAGCAGTGAAGTACTAGTGGGAGCGGGGACTCAAGAGACCCAGTACTTC.

By sample fraction, this clone is medium-sized. V and J are TRBV29-1 and TRBJ2-3; D unclear. Trimming took 6 bases from V and 0 from J, leaving 16 bases between them. From germline, CDR1 is SQVTM and CDR2 ANQGSEA. The CDR3 consists of 15 residues. CDR3 DNA sequence: TGCAGCGTGCGAAAAGGCGACCCAAGCACAGATACGCAGTATTTT. It is translated as CSVRKGDPSTDTQYF.

The V call is TRBV19, the J call TRBJ2-2; 13 positions agree with TRBD2. The CDR3 has 19 residues. With 3 bases clipped from V and 5 bases from J, the junction kept 12 bases outside the gene matches. CDR1 is LNHDA and CDR2 is SQIVND in the germline V gene (reference sequence). The CDR3 region is CASSIPFTSGGARTGELFF. CDR3 coding DNA: TGTGCCAGTAGTATCCCCTTTACTAGCGGGGGGGCGAGAACCGGGGAGCTGTTTTTT.

This chain connects TRBV7-9 to TRBJ1-2; perhaps TRBD1 as D (5 bases). The CDR3 has 14 amino acids. V was clipped by 5 bases and J by 4 bases, with 14 bases between them. The germline CDR1 and CDR2 sequences are SEHNR and FQNEAQ (reference sequence). CDR3 in amino acids: CASSPAGVAYGYTF. CDR3 bases: TGTGCCAGCAGCCCAGCGGGGGTTGCCTATGGCTACACCTTC.

This chain joins TRBV19 and TRBJ2-7, with 8 bases lining up with TRBD1. The CDR3 sequence is 16 residues long. In germline, CDR1 is LNHDA, CDR2 SQIVND (reference sequence). V shed 5 bases, J shed 1 base, and the junction held 10 bases outside the gene matches. This CDR3 is CASSRSRGLPSYEQYF. CDR3 nucleotides: TGTGCCAGTAGTCGATCCAGGGGGCTACCTTCCTACGAGCAGTACTTC.

This chain connects TRBV6-5 to TRBJ1-2; D not certain. CDR1 is MNHEY, CDR2 SVGAGI, per germline. V was pared by 4 bases and J by 1 base, with 13 bases between. The CDR3 sequence is 15 residues long. The CDR3 coding sequence is TGTGCCAGCAGTTCCCCCCACGGAGGTAACTATGGCTACACCTTC. Its protein is CASSSPHGGNYGYTF.